The present T cell receptor (beta chain) was sequenced within a study of T cells in Graves' hyperthyroidism and ophthalmopathy. For the study at large: Before treatment of any kind, peripheral blood was taken at initial diagnosis.

Germline V gene data show CDR1 as SNHLY and CDR2 as FYNNEI. This CDR3 is 13 amino acids long. RNA transcripts yielded amplified TCR beta CDR3 regions. Researchers ran a first-round RT-PCR on the TCR CDR3 using the HTBI primer set. Each CDR3 protein gets one entry after TCRdb re-called the multiplex PCR reads with MiXCR. The repertoire holds 400,000 to 600,000 distinct CDR3 sequences, under 25% seen once, with 26% in the top ten. A word on this clonotype: One end of the junction fails to match germline, which may point to a read error.

Stable Graves' hyperthyroidism denoted no ophthalmopathy progression over 18 months. This sample holds PBMCs from about 10 ml fresh peripheral blood. The chain recombines TRBV2 with TRBJ2-2, with D possibly being TRBD1 or TRBD2 (5 bases each). The origin of this receptor is a man between 18 and 35 years old with Graves' hyperthyroidism. The sample consisted of blood. CDR3 sequence: CASSRYPVGGLFF. The DNA of the CDR3 is TGTGCCAGCAGTCGCTACCCCGTTGGGGGGCTGTTTTTT.